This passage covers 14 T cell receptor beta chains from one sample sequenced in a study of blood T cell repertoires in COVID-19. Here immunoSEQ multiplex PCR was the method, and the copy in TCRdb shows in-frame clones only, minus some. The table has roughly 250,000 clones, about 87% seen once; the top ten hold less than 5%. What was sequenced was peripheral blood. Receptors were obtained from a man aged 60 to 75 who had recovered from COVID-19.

The CDR3 reads CASSPKTGVPSYNEQFF. The CDR3 bases are TGTGCCAGCAGCCCAAAGACAGGCGTCCCCTCCTACAATGAGCAGTTCTTC. V gene TRBV5-4 combines with J gene TRBJ2-1; a weak D match, TRBD1 (6 bases). Trimming removed 4 bases from V and 0 bases from J, with 17 bases in between. This CDR3 has 17 residues. In germline, CDR1 is SGHNT, CDR2 YYREEE (reference sequence).

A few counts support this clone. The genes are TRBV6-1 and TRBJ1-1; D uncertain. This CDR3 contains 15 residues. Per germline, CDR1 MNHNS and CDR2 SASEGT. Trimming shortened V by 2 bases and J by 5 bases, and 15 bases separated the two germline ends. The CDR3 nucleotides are TGTGCCAGCAGTGAAACTAGTCGGGCAGGAACTGAAGCTTTCTTT. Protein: CASSETSRAGTEAFF.

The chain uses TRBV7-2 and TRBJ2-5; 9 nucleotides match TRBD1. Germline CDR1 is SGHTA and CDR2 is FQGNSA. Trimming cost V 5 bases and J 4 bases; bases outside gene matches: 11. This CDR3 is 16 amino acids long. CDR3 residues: CASSPGQGSGVETQYF. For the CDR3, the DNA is TGTGCCAGCAGCCCCGGACAGGGGTCTGGGGTAGAGACCCAGTACTTC. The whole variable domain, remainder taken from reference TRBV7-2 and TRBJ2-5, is GAGVSQSPSNKVTEKGKDVELRCDPISGHTALYWYRQSLGQGLEFLIYFQGNSAPDKSGLPSDRFSAERTGGSVSTLTIQRTQQEDSAVYLCASSPGQGSGVETQYFGPGTRLLVL.

CDR3 in DNA: TGTGCCAGCAGCTCGGGACAGGGGGTCGTTGAAAAACTGTTTTTT. This sequence encodes CASSSGQGVVEKLFF. This chain uses TRBV7-8 with TRBJ1-4; TRBD1 matches at 11 bases. The CDR3 totals 15 residues. The V gene end was trimmed by 4 bases and the J gene end by 7 bases; junction bases not matched to a gene: 5. CDR1 is SGHVS and CDR2 is FQNEAQ in the germline V gene.

The CDR3 sequence is CASSQEGAAVYNSPLHF. For the CDR3, the DNA is TGTGCCAGCAGCCAAGAAGGAGCGGCCGTTTATAATTCACCCCTCCACTTT. This rearrangement joins TRBV3-1 (or the pseudogene TRBV3-2) to TRBJ1-6; D unresolved. Germline CDR1 LGHDT, CDR2 YNNKEL (reference sequence). The CDR3 has 17 residues. V was shortened by 0 bases and J by 4 bases, with 13 bases between the two germline ends.

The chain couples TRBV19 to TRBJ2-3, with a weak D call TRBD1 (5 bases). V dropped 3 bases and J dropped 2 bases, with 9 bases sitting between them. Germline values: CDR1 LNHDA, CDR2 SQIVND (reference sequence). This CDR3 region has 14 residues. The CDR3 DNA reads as TGTGCCAGTAGTATGTTAGGGGTCACAGATACGCAGTATTTT. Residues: CASSMLGVTDTQYF.

The CDR3 DNA follows: TGTGCCAGCAGCTTAGCCGGGACTGATCTATACTATGGCTACACCTTC. As protein: CASSLAGTDLYYGYTF. The chain is built from TRBV7-9 and TRBJ1-2; TRBD1 might be the D (5 bases). Germline CDR1 and CDR2: SEHNR and FQNEAQ (reference sequence). The CDR3 contains 16 residues. Trimming removed 0 bases at V and 3 bases at J, with 14 bases between.

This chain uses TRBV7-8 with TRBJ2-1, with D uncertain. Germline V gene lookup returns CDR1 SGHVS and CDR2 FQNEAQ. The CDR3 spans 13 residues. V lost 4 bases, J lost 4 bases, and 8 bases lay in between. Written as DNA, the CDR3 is TGTGCCAGCAGCTCCCCGTATTACAATGAGCAGTTCTTC. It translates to CASSSPYYNEQFF. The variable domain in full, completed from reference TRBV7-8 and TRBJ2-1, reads GAGVSQSPRYKVAKRGQDVALRCDPISGHVSLFWYQQALGQGPEFLTYFQNEAQLDKSGLPSDRFFAERPEGSVSTLKIQRTQQEDSAVYLCASSSPYYNEQFFGPGTRLTVL.

The DNA of the CDR3 is TGTGCCAGTAGTAGGGGACAGGGGACGGCCCAAGAGACCCAGTACTTC. This gives the protein CASSRGQGTAQETQYF. The V gene is TRBV19, the J gene TRBJ2-5, with 10 positions matching TRBD1. With V trimmed by 4 bases and J by 1 base, 6 bases remained unmatched. Looked up from germline, CDR1 is LNHDA and CDR2 is SQIVND (reference sequence). The CDR3 is 16 residues long.

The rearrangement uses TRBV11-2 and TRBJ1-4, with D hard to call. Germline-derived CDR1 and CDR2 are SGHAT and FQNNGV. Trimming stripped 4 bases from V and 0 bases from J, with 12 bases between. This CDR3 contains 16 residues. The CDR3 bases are TGTGCCAGCAGCTCCCTCGGGAGGGCAACTAATGAAAAACTGTTTTTT. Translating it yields CASSSLGRATNEKLFF.

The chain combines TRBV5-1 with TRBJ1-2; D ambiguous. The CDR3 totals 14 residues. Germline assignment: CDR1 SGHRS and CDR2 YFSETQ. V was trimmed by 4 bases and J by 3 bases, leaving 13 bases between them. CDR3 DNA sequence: TGCGCCAGCAGCGAGCGTAGACCCGACTATGGCTACACCTTC. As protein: CASSERRPDYGYTF.

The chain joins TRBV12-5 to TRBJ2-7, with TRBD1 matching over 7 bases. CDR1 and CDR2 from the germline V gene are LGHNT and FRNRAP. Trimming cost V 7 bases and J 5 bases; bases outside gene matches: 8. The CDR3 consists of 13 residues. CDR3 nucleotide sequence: TGTGCTAGTGTTCAGGGGGTCGAGAACGAGCAGTACTTC. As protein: CASVQGVENEQYF.

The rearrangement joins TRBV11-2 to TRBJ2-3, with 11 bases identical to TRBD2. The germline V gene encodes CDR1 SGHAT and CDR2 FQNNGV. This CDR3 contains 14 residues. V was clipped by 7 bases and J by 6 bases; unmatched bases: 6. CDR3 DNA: TGTGCCAGCACCCAAGGACTAGCGGGCGATACGCAGTATTTT. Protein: CASTQGLAGDTQYF. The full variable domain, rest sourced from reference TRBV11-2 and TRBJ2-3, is EAGVAQSPRYKIIEKRQSVAFWCNPISGHATLYWYQQILGQGPKLLIQFQNNGVVDDSQLPKDRFSAERLKGVDSTLKIQPAKLEDSAVYLCASTQGLAGDTQYFGPGTRLTVL.

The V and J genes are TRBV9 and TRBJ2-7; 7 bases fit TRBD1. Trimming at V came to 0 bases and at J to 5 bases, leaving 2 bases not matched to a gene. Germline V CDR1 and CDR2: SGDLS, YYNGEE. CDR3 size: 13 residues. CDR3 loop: CASSVETGHEQYF. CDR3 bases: TGTGCCAGCAGCGTAGAGACAGGGCACGAGCAGTACTTC.